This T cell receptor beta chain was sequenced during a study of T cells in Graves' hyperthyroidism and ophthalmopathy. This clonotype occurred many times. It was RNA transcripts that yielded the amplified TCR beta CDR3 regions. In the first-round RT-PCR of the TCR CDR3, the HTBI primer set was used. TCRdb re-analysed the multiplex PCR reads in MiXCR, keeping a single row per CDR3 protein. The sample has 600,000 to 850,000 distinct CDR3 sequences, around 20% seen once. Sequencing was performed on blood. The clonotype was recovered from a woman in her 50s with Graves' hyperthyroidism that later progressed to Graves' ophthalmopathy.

The CDR3, as DNA: TGTGCCAGCAGCTTGAGGACTAGCGGGGCAGTCTACAATGAGCAGTTCTTC. The encoded protein is CASSLRTSGAVYNEQFF. The chain joins TRBV11-1 to TRBJ2-1; 12 nucleotides match TRBD2. CDR1 is SGHAT and CDR2 is FQDESV in the germline V gene (reference sequence). The CDR3 is 17 amino acids. V dropped 3 bases and J dropped 3; count of bases not matched to a gene: 6.